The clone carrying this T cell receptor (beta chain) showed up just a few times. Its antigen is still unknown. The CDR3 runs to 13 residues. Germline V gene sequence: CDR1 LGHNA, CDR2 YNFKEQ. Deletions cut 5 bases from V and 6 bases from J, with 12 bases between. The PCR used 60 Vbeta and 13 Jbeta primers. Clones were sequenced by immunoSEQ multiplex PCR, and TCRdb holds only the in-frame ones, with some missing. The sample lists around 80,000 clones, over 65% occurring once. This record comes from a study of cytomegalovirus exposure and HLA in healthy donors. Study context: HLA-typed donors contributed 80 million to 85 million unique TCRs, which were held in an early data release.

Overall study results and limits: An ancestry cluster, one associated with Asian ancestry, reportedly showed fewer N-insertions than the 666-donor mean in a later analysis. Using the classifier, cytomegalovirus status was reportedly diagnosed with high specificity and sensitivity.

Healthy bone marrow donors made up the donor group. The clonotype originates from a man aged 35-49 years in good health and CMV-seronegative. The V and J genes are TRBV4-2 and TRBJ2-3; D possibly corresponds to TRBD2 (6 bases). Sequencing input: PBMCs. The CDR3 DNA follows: TGTGCCAGCAGCGCGGGACTCGTCGATACGCAGTATTTT. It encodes CASSAGLVDTQYF.